These 16 T cell receptor beta chains came from one sample sequenced in a study of CD8 T cells in ankylosing spondylitis (dated by TCRdb to 2015 to 2018). These receptors have no identified antigens. Library preparation employed 5' RACE. These reads were obtained on an Illumina HiSeq 2500. TCRdb handled the public reads itself, with Q25 trimming in fastp and clone calling in MiXCR, and kept productive beta chains. For every CDR3 protein sequence, its rows merge into one entry that carries the most common genes and DNA. The table for this sample lists fewer than 550,000 distinct CDR3 sequences; about 5.7% of them were counted only once. 3% to 4.5% of the sample lies in the top ten. The research as a whole found: Blood from ankylosing spondylitis patients appeared to be characterized by a TCR beta motif made up of about 8 highly homologous amino acid variants.

Sequencing input: blood, either unsorted or a sorted T cell fraction (not recorded which). These receptor sequences come from a male donor with ankylosing spondylitis.

The sample holds many counts of this clonotype. The V gene is TRBV11-2, the J gene TRBJ1-1; 9 bases fit TRBD1. V lost 5 bases to trimming and J lost 10 bases; unmatched junction nucleotides: 11. Germline CDR1 reads SGHAT; CDR2 reads FQNNGV. CDR3 size: 14 residues. The CDR3 DNA follows: TGTGCCAGCAGCATACCTTTTAGGGGACAGGGAGCTTTCTTT. Its protein is CASSIPFRGQGAFF.

This clonotype has a count of ten or more. The rearrangement uses TRBV28 and TRBJ2-1; D may correspond to TRBD1 or TRBD2 (5 bases each). Germline V gene lookup returns CDR1 MDHEN and CDR2 SYDVKM. The CDR3 length is 15 residues. V lost 3 bases, J lost 7 bases, and 16 bases lay in between. CDR3 nucleotide sequence: TGTGCCAGCAGTTTGACCCGGGGCAGGAAGAATGAGCAGTTCTTC. Encoded protein: CASSLTRGRKNEQFF. The whole variable domain, remainder taken from reference TRBV28 and TRBJ2-1, is DVKVTQSSRYLVKRTGEKVFLECVQDMDHENMFWYRQDPGLGLRLIYFSYDVKMKEKGDIPEGYSVSREKKERFSLILESASTNQTSMYLCASSLTRGRKNEQFFGPGTRLTVL.

This clonotype was detected ten times or more. Here the CDR3 DNA reads TGTGCCAGCAGTGCGACAGTTTCGCGTATCGAGCAGTACTTC. It specifies CASSATVSRIEQYF. The rearrangement links TRBV2 to TRBJ2-7; D may be TRBD1 (5 bases). CDR3 length equals 14 residues. Between the trimmed V and J ends, which lost 4 bases and 6 bases, there was a span of 16 bases. The germline V gene has CDR1 SNHLY and CDR2 FYNNEI.

Notes on this clonotype: A read error is likely, as this CDR3 ends without the conserved phenylalanine or tryptophan. The gene calls are TRBV6-2 or TRBV6-3 and TRBJ2-7, with 8 nucleotides matching TRBD2. V gave up 7 bases and J gave up 6 bases; unmatched junction bases: 14. The CDR3 loop spans 15 amino acids. Per germline, CDR1 MNHEY and CDR2 SVGEGT. CDR3 in DNA: TGTGCCAGCACCGCCCAAGCGGGAGCTCTCTCCGAGCAGTACCTC. Residues: CASTAQAGALSEQYL.

As regards this clonotype: Its ends do not fully match the called genes, so a read error is possible. The chain links TRBV11-2 to TRBJ2-5, with a possible D match to TRBD2 (6 bases). The CDR3 runs to 14 residues. Germline CDR1 reads SGHAT; CDR2 reads FQNNGV. Here the CDR3 reads CASSSDYYQEAQYF. In DNA form, the CDR3 reads TGTGCCAGCAGCTCGGACTACTACCAAGAGGCCCAGTACTTC.

The chain uses TRBV27 and TRBJ1-1; perhaps TRBD1 as D (5 bases). V was clipped by 5 bases and J by 1 base, with 20 bases between them. The CDR3 runs 17 residues. Looked up from germline, CDR1 is MNHEY and CDR2 is SMNVEV (reference sequence). CDR3 region: CASSRRDRQTPNTEAFF. The CDR3 DNA reads as TGTGCCAGCAGTCGCCGGGACCGCCAAACCCCGAACACTGAAGCTTTCTTT.

This clonotype was picked up many times. The V call is TRBV27, the J call TRBJ1-2; TRBD1 is a possible D gene (5 bases). Trimming pared 4 bases from V and 0 bases from J, leaving 9 bases between. The CDR3 has 14 amino acids. Germline assignment: CDR1 MNHEY and CDR2 SMNVEV (reference sequence). CDR3 residues: CASSSGPSNYGYTF. The CDR3 bases are TGTGCCAGCAGTTCGGGACCGTCTAACTATGGCTACACCTTC.

This clonotype was picked up a small number of times. This chain connects TRBV20-1 to TRBJ2-3, with D perhaps matching TRBD1 or TRBD2 (5 bases each). V gave up 3 bases and J gave up 4 bases, with 11 bases separating them. The length of the CDR3 is 13 residues. Germline loops: CDR1 DFQATT, CDR2 SNEGSKA (reference sequence). CDR3 in amino acids: CSASGGRADTQYF. The CDR3 region has the DNA TGCAGTGCTAGTGGGGGTAGGGCAGATACGCAGTATTTT.

The chain combines TRBV20-1 with TRBJ1-5; 8 bases match TRBD1. Germline CDR1 is DFQATT and CDR2 is SNEGSKA (reference sequence). With V trimmed by 6 bases and J by 0 bases, 7 bases remained unmatched. The CDR3 has 15 amino acids. Written as DNA, the CDR3 is TGCAGTGCGAGACAGGGGTCATATAGCAATCAGCCCCAGCATTTT. Translating it yields CSARQGSYSNQPQHF.

This clonotype was seen ten or more times. The chain carries TRBV20-1 and TRBJ2-7, with 10 bases identical to TRBD1. The V gene's germline CDR1 is DFQATT and CDR2 SNEGSKA (reference sequence). This CDR3 spans 12 amino acids. V shed 5 bases, J shed 6 bases, and the junction held 4 bases outside the gene matches. CDR3 coding DNA: TGCAGTGCTCGACAGGGGGCGGGCGAGCAGTACTTC. Residues: CSARQGAGEQYF.

This clonotype was recorded many times. The V call is TRBV20-1, the J call TRBJ2-5; perhaps D is TRBD1 or TRBD2 (5 bases each). The CDR3 is made up of 18 amino acids. Germline CDR1 is DFQATT and CDR2 is SNEGSKA (reference sequence). The germline V and J ends were trimmed by 0 bases and 2 bases, with 22 bases remaining between them. The DNA for the CDR3 is TGCAGTGCTAGAGATCATGGGGGTACTTTAGCTTGGCAAGAGACCCAGTACTTC. Translating it yields CSARDHGGTLAWQETQYF.

This clonotype has at least ten counts. In nucleotides, the CDR3 is TGTGCCACCAGCAGAGCGATTTCCGGGGCCTACGAGCAGTACTTC. Protein product: CATSRAISGAYEQYF. The V gene is TRBV15, the J gene TRBJ2-7; tentatively, D is TRBD2 (5 bases). The CDR3 contains 15 residues. V lost 1 base, J lost 2 bases, and 12 bases lay in between. Germline CDR1 LNHNV, CDR2 YYDKDF (reference sequence).

This clonotype was counted ten times or more. V and J are TRBV20-1 and TRBJ1-1; 9 bases agree with TRBD1. The V and J ends lost 3 bases and 1 base, in that order; junction bases with no gene match: 3. The germline gives CDR1 DFQATT, CDR2 SNEGSKA (reference sequence). The CDR3 totals 14 residues. CDR3 in DNA: TGCAGTGCTAGCCCGGGACAGGGGAACACTGAAGCTTTCTTT. It codes for CSASPGQGNTEAFF.

This clonotype showed up many times. The rearrangement links TRBV10-3 to TRBJ2-3; 10 positions match TRBD1. The CDR3 runs 19 residues. The germline gives CDR1 ENHRY, CDR2 SYGVKD. The V and J ends lost 4 bases and 1 base, in that order; junction bases with no gene match: 14. The CDR3 coding sequence is TGTGCCATCAGTGGGGACAGGGGCCCTCAACTAGCTGGCACAGATACGCAGTATTTT. Its protein is CAISGDRGPQLAGTDTQYF.

V is TRBV20-1 and J is TRBJ1-2; D possibly corresponds to TRBD1 (6 bases). This CDR3 spans 12 amino acids. The germline V gene has CDR1 DFQATT and CDR2 SNEGSKA (reference sequence). V shed 3 bases and J shed 5 bases, with 10 bases lying between them. For the CDR3, the DNA is TGCAGTGCTAGTGGGACACGGTATGGCTACACCTTC. Encoded protein: CSASGTRYGYTF.

This clonotype was observed many times. Here the CDR3 reads CASSPWTGAYYGYTF. The DNA for the CDR3 is TGTGCCAGCAGTCCATGGACAGGGGCTTACTATGGCTACACCTTC. This chain uses TRBV27 with TRBJ1-2, with 9 nucleotides matching TRBD1. The V gene end was trimmed by 5 bases and the J gene end by 3 bases; junction bases not matched to a gene: 7. The CDR3 is 15 amino acids. CDR1 and CDR2 from the germline V gene are MNHEY and SMNVEV (reference sequence).